The clone carrying this T cell receptor (beta chain) was observed a handful of times. As yet, its antigen is unknown. This entry belongs to a study of T-cell memory formation after mild COVID-19. Study-wide points: While clones contracting from day 15 to 85 were balanced between CD4 and CD8, later expanders leaned CD4+.

The CDR3 totals 15 residues. V was pared by 2 bases and J by 2 bases, with 5 bases of the junction left unmatched. CDR1 and CDR2 (germline): SGHRS, YFSETQ. One entry per CDR3 protein results from TCRdb running MiXCR on the 5' RACE reads. Here the sample spans roughly 130,000 distinct CDR3 sequences, approximately 17% being singletons. The clonotype comes from a man younger than 35 who had mild COVID-19 (a few samples of this study predate the infection). Cell type and time point are not known. V is TRBV5-1 and J is TRBJ2-5; 8 positions match TRBD2. Sequenced input: PBMCs or a T cell subset sorted from them (not recorded which). The CDR3 region is CASSFLAGGQETQYF. The CDR3, as DNA: TGCGCCAGCAGCTTCCTCGCGGGAGGACAAGAGACCCAGTACTTC.